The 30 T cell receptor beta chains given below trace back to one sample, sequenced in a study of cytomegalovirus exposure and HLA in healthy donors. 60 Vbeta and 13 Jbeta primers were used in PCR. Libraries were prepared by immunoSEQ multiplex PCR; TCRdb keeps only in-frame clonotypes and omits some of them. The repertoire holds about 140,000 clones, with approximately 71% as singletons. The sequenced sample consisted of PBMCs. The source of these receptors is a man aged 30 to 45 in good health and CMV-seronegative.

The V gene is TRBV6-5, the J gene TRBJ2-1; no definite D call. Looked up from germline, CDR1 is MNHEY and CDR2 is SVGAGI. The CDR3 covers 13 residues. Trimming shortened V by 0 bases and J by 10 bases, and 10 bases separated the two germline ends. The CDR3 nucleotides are TGTGCCAGCAGTTACTCGGCGGTCAACGAGCAGTTCTTC. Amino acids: CASSYSAVNEQFF.

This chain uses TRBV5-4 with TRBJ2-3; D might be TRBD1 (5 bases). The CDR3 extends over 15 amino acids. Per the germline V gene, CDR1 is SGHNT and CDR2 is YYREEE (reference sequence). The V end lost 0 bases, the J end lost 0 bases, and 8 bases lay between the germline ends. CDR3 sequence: CASSLDQGSTDTQYF. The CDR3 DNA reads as TGTGCCAGCAGCTTGGACCAGGGCAGCACAGATACGCAGTATTTT. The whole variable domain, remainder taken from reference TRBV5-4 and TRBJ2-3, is ETGVTQSPTHLIKTRGQQVTLRCSSQSGHNTVSWYQQALGQGPQFIFQYYREEENGRGNFPPRFSGLQFPNYSSELNVNALELDDSALYLCASSLDQGSTDTQYFGPGTRLTVL.

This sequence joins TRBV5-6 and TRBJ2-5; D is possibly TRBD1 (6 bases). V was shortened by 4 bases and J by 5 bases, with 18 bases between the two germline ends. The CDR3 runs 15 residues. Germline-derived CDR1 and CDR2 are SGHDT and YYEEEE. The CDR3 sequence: CASSKPGHRRETQYF. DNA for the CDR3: TGTGCCAGCAGCAAACCGGGACACAGGAGGGAGACCCAGTACTTC.

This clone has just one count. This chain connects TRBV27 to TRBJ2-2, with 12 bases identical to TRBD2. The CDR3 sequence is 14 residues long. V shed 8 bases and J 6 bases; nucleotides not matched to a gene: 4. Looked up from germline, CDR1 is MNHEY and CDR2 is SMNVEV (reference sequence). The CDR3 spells CASGLAGIAGELFF. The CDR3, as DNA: TGTGCCAGCGGACTAGCGGGAATCGCCGGGGAGCTGTTTTTT.

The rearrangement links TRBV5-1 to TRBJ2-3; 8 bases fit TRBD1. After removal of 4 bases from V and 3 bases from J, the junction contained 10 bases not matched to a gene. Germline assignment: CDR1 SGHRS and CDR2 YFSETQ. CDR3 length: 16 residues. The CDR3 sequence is CASSRTGLPGTDTQYF. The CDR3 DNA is TGCGCCAGCAGCAGGACAGGGTTACCGGGGACAGATACGCAGTATTTT.

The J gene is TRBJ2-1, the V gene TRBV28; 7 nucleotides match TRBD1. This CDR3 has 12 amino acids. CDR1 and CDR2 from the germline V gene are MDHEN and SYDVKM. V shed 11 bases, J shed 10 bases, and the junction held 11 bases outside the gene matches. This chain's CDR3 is CASQGVAREQFF. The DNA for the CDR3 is TGTGCCTCTCAGGGGGTAGCGAGGGAGCAGTTCTTC.

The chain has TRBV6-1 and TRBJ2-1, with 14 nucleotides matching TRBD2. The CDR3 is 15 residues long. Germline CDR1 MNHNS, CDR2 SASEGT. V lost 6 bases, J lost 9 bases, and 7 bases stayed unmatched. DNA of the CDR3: TGTGCCAGCAGGCCTAGACTAGCGGGAGGGGTTGAGCAGTTCTTC. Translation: CASRPRLAGGVEQFF.

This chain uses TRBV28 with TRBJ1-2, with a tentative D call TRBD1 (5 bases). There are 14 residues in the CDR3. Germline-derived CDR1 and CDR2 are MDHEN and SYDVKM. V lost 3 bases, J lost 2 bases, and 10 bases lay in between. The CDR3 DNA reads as TGTGCCAGCAGTTTTCGGGACTCCAACTATGGCTACACCTTC. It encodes CASSFRDSNYGYTF.

The CDR3 DNA reads as TGTGCCAGCCCGGGATCAGACAATGAGCAGTTCTTC. Its translation: CASPGSDNEQFF. V and J are TRBV2 and TRBJ2-1, with a tentative D call TRBD2 (5 bases). V shed 8 bases and J shed 5 bases, with 10 bases lying between them. The CDR3 has 12 amino acids. CDR1 and CDR2 (germline): SNHLY, FYNNEI.

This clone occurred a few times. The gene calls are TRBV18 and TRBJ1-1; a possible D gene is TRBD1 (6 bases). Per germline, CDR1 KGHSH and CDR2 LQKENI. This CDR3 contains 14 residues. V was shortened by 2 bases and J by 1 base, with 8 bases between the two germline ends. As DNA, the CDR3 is TGTGCCAGCTCACCAGGGGGCAGGAACACTGAAGCTTTCTTT. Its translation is CASSPGGRNTEAFF.

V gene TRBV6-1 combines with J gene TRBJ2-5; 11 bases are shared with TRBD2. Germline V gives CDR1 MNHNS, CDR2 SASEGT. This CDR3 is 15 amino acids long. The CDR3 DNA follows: TGTGCTCTTGCCCTAGCGGGGGGAGAGTGGGAGACCCAGTACTTC. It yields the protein CALALAGGEWETQYF.

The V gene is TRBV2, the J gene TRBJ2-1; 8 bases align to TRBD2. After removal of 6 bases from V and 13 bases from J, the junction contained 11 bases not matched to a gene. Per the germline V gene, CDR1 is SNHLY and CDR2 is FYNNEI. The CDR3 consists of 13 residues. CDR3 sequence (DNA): TGTGCCAGCAGACCCACTAGCGGCGCGACACAGTTCTTC. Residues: CASRPTSGATQFF.

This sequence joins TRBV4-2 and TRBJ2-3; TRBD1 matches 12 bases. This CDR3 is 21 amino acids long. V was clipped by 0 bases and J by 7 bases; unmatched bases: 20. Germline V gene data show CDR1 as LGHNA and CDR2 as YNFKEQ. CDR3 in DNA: TGTGCCAGCAGCCAAGAAAGTCAAGACCGACCGGGACAGGGGGCGGGAAATACGCAGTATTTT. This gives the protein CASSQESQDRPGQGAGNTQYF.

CDR3 bases: TGTGCCAGCAGCTTACTAGGAGGCTTGAACACTGAAGCTTTCTTT. This encodes CASSLLGGLNTEAFF. The chain is built from TRBV11-2 and TRBJ1-1; D gene unclear. V was pared by 2 bases and J by 0 bases, with 10 bases between. CDR1 and CDR2 (germline): SGHAT, FQNNGV. CDR3 length: 15 residues.

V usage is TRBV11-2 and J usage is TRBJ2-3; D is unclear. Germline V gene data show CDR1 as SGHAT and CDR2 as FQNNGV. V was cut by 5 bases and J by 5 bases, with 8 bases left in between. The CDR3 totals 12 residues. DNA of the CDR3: TGTGCCAGCAGCCCCTATAGAGATACGCAGTATTTT. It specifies CASSPYRDTQYF.

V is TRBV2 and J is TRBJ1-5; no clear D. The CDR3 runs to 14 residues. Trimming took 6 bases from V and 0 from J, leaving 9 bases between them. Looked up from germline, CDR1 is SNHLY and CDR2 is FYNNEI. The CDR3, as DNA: TGTGCCAGCAGCGCCACCGGTAGCAATCAGCCCCAGCATTTT. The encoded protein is CASSATGSNQPQHF.

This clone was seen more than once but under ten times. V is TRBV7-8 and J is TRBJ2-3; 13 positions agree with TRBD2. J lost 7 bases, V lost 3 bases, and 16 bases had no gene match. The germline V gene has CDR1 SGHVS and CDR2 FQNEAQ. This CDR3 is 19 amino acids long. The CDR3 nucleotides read TGTGCCAGCAGCTTGGGGTGGATGGGACTAGCGGGAAATAGGAATACGCAGTATTTT. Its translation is CASSLGWMGLAGNRNTQYF.

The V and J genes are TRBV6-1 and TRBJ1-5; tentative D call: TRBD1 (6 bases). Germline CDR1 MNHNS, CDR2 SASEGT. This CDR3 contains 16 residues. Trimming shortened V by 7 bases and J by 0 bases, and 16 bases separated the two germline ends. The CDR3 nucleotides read TGTGCCAGCACTGACAGAGGGGGTTATAGCAATCAGCCCCAGCATTTT. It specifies CASTDRGGYSNQPQHF.

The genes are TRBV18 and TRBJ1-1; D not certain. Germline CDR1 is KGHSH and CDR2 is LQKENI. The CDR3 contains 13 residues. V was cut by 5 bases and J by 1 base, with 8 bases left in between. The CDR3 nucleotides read TGTGCCAGCTCAACTCTAGAGAACACTGAAGCTTTCTTT. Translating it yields CASSTLENTEAFF.

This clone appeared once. The CDR3: CASSKTSGSSYNEQFF. The CDR3 nucleotides read TGTGCCAGCAGCAAGACTAGCGGTAGCTCCTACAATGAGCAGTTCTTC. V and J are TRBV7-3 and TRBJ2-1; 9 bases map to TRBD2. This CDR3 comprises 16 residues. The germline CDR1 and CDR2 sequences are SGHTA and FQGTGA. The ends lost 5 bases at V and 0 bases at J; junction bases unmatched: 5.

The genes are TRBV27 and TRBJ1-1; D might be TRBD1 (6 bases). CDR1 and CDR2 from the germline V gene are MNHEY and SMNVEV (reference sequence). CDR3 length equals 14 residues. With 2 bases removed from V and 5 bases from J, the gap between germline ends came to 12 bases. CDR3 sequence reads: CASSLQGWGTEAFF. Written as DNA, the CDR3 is TGTGCCAGCAGTTTACAGGGGTGGGGGACTGAAGCTTTCTTT.

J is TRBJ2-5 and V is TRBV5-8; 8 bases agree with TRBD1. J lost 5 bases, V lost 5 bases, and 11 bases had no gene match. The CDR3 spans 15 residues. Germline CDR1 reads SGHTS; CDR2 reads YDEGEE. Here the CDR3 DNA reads TGTGCCAGCAGAGGACTGGGACAGGTCCGGGAGACCCAGTACTTC. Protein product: CASRGLGQVRETQYF.

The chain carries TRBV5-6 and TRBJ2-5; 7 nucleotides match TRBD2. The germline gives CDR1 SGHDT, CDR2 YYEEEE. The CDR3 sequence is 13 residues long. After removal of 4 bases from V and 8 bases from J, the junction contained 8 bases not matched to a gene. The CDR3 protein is CASSPTSYETQYF. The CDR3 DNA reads TGTGCCAGCAGCCCGACTAGCTACGAAACCCAGTACTTC. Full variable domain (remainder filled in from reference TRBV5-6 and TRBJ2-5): DAGVTQSPTHLIKTRGQQVTLRCSPKSGHDTVSWYQQALGQGPQFIFQYYEEEERQRGNFPDRFSGHQFPNYSSELNVNALLLGDSALYLCASSPTSYETQYFGPGTRLLVL.

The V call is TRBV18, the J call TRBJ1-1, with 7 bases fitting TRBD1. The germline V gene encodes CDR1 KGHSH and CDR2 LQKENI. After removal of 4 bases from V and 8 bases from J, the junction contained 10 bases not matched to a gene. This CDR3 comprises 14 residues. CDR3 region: CASSLGQGQIEAFF. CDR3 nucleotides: TGTGCCAGCTCACTAGGCCAGGGACAGATAGAAGCTTTCTTT.

In nucleotides, the CDR3 is TGTGCCAGCAGTCCAGGACAGGGGCTTAATCAGCCCCAGCATTTT. This sequence encodes CASSPGQGLNQPQHF. The chain couples TRBV6-1 to TRBJ1-5; 9 bases agree with TRBD1. Germline V CDR1 and CDR2: MNHNS, SASEGT. V lost 5 bases to trimming and J lost 4 bases; unmatched junction nucleotides: 6. This CDR3 region has 15 residues.

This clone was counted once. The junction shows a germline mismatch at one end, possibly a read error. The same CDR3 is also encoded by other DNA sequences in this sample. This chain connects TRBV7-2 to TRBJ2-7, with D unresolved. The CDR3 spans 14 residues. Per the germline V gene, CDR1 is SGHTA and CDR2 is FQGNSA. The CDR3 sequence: CASSLGPPGYEQYF. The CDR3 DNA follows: TGTGCCAGTAGCTTAGGGCCCCCAGGCTACGAGCAGTACTTC.

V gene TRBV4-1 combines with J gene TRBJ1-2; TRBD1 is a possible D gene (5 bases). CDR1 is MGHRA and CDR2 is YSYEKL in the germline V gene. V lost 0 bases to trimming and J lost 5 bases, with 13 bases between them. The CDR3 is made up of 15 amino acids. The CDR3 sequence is CASSQDQGSEYGYTF. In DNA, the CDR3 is TGCGCCAGCAGCCAAGATCAGGGTTCGGAGTATGGCTACACCTTC.

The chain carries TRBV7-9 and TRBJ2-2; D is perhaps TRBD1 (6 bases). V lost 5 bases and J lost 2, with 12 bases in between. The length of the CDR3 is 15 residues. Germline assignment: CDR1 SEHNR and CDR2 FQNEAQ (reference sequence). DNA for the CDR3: TGTGCCAGCAGCAACCAGGACAGCAACACCGGGGAGCTGTTTTTT. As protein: CASSNQDSNTGELFF.

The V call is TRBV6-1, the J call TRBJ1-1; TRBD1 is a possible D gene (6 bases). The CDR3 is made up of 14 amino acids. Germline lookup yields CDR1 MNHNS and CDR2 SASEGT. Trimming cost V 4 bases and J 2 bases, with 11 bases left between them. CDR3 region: CASSVSGVNTEAFF. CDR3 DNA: TGTGCCAGCAGTGTATCAGGGGTAAACACTGAAGCTTTCTTT.

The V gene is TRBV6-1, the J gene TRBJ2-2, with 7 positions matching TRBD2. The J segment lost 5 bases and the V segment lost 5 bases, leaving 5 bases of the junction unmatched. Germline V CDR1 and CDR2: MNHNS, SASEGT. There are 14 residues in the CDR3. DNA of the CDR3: TGTGCCAGCAGTTGGGACGGGAGGACCGGGGAGCTGTTTTTT. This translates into CASSWDGRTGELFF.